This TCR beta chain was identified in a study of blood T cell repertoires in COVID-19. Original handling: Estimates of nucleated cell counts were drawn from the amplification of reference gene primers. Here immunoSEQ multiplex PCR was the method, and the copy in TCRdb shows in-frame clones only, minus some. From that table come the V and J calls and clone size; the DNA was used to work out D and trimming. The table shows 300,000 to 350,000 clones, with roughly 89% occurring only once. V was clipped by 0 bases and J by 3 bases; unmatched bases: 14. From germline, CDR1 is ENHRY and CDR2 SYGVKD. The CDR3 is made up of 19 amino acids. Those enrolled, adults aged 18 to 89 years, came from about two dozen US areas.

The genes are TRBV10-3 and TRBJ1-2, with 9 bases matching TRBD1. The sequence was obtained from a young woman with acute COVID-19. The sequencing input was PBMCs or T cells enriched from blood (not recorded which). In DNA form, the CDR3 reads TGTGCCATCAGTGAGTCGTACGGACAGGGGACTAAACTCTACTATGGCTACACCTTC. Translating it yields CAISESYGQGTKLYYGYTF.